This T cell receptor beta chain stems from a study of graft-versus-host responses after intestinal transplantation. Study in general: Recipients across the board were started on anti-thymocyte globulin induction, then kept on tacrolimus and steroids for two to four years.

CDR3 size: 20 residues. Between the trimmed V and J ends, which lost 0 bases and 1 base, there was a span of 24 bases. CDR1 SGHVS and CDR2 FQNEAQ come from the germline V gene. The sample holds one count of this clone. Here immunoSEQ multiplex PCR was the method, and the copy in TCRdb shows in-frame clones only, minus some. The data show about 97,000 clones, with around nine tenths seen just once and around 15% held by the top ten. The sequence was collected from a human patient who received an intestinal transplant, so some T cells may come from the graft donor. The sequenced sample was PBMCs, obtained around 68 weeks after intestinal transplant. V is TRBV7-8 and J is TRBJ1-2, with D perhaps TRBD1 (5 bases). The CDR3 loop is CASSLARLLRGTPHNYGYTF. The CDR3 DNA reads TGTGCCAGCAGCTTAGCTCGACTACTGAGAGGGACTCCACATAACTATGGCTACACCTTC. The whole variable domain, filled in from reference TRBV7-8 and TRBJ1-2, reads GAGVSQSPRYKVAKRGQDVALRCDPISGHVSLFWYQQALGQGPEFLTYFQNEAQLDKSGLPSDRFFAERPEGSVSTLKIQRTQQEDSAVYLCASSLARLLRGTPHNYGYTFGSGTRLTVV.